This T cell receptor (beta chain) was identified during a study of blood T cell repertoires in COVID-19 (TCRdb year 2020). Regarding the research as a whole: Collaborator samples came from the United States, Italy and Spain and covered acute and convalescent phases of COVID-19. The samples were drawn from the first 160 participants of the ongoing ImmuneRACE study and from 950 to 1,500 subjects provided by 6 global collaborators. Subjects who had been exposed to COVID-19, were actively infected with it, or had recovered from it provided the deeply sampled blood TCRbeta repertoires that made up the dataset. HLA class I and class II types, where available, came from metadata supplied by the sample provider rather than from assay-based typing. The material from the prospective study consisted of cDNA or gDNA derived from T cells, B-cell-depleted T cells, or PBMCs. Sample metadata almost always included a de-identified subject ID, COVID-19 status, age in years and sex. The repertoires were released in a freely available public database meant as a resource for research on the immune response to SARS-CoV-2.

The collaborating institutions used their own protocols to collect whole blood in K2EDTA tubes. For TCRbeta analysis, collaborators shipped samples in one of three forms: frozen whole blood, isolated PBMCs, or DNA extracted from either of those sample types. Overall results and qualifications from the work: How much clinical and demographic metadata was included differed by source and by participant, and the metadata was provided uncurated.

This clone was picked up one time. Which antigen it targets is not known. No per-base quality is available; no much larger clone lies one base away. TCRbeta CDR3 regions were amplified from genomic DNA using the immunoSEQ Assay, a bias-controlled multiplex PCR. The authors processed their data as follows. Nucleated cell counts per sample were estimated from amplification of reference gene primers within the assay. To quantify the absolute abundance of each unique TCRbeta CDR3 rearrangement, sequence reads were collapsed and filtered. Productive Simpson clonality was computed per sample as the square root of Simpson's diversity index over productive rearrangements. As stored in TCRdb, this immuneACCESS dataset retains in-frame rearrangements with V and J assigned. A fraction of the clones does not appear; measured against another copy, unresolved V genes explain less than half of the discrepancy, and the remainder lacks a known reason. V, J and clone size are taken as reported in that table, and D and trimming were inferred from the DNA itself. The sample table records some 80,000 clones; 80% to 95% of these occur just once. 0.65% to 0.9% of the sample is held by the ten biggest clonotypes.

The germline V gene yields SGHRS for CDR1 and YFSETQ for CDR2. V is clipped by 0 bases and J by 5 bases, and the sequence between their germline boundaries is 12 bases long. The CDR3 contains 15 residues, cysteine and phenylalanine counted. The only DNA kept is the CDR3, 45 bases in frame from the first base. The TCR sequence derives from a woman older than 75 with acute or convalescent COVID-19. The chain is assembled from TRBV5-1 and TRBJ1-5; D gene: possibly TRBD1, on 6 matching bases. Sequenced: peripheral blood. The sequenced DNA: TGCGCCAGCAGCTTGGACGGACAGAGCGATCAGCCCCAGCATTTT. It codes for CASSLDGQSDQPQHF.